The 26 T cell receptor beta chains given below trace back to one sample, sequenced in a study of T cells expressing NK-cell markers. TCRdb reprocessed the 5' RACE reads, keeping one entry per CDR3 protein, no DNA. Its listing shows 150,000 to 170,000 distinct CDR3 sequences. What was sequenced was blood T cells: a sorted CD56 or NKG2C T cell subset, CD4+ or CD8+ T cells, or bulk PBMC T cells (not recorded which). These receptors originate from a woman aged 45-60 years in good health.

CDR3 region: CATSDHDTGELFF. This chain connects TRBV24-1 to TRBJ2-2. Germline values: CDR1 KGHDR, CDR2 SFDVKD. The CDR3 runs to 13 residues.

The V gene is TRBV27, the J gene TRBJ1-1; TCRdb's assignment of TRBD1 cannot be checked, as there is no DNA. Germline V gene lookup returns CDR1 MNHEY and CDR2 SMNVEV (reference sequence). The CDR3 has 15 amino acids. The CDR3 sequence is CASSLSAGGNTEAFF.

CDR3 sequence reads: CASATQGSYNEQFF. The rearrangement uses TRBV12-3 or TRBV12-4 and TRBJ2-1; as DNA is missing, the TRBD1 call by TCRdb cannot be tested. The CDR3 has 14 residues.

The V and J genes are TRBV4-1 and TRBJ2-7; TCRdb's D gene call, TRBD2, goes unchecked for lack of DNA. The CDR3 sequence is 13 residues long. Germline V gene sequence: CDR1 MGHRA, CDR2 YSYEKL. The CDR3 region is CASSQVGGSEQYF.

The chain couples TRBV20-1 to TRBJ2-7; the D call from TCRdb, TRBD2, cannot be confirmed without DNA. This CDR3 is built from 16 residues. The germline gives CDR1 DFQATT, CDR2 SNEGSKA (reference sequence). The CDR3 here is CSARGGLAGNPREQYF.

V is TRBV3-1 and J is TRBJ2-5. CDR1 and CDR2 from the germline V gene are LGHDT and YNNKEL (reference sequence). The CDR3 is 15 residues long. This chain's CDR3 is CASSQDPTEQETQYF.

This chain joins TRBV7-9 and TRBJ2-1; with no DNA, the TCRdb D assignment of TRBD2 cannot be verified. The germline gives CDR1 SEHNR, CDR2 FQNEAQ (reference sequence). The CDR3 consists of 12 residues. Here the CDR3 reads CASSLGDLGQFF.

The V gene is TRBV20-1, the J gene TRBJ1-3. CDR1 is DFQATT, CDR2 SNEGSKA, per germline (reference sequence). CDR3 length: 14 amino acids. This chain's CDR3 is CSAREGISGNTIYF.

V gene TRBV12-3 or TRBV12-4 combines with J gene TRBJ2-5; the TRBD1 assignment by TCRdb is unverifiable without DNA. This CDR3 comprises 13 residues. CDR3 residues: CASTGGREETQYF.

The chain joins TRBV4-2 to TRBJ2-2. Germline V lookup: CDR1 LGHNA, CDR2 YNFKEQ. CDR3 length: 15 amino acids. The CDR3 spells CASSQAPGISGELFF.

The chain combines TRBV11-3 with TRBJ2-6. The CDR3 runs to 14 residues. From germline, CDR1 is SGHNT and CDR2 YENEEA. CDR3: CASSPRFGANVLTF.

The chain employs TRBV12-3 or TRBV12-4 and TRBJ2-5; TCRdb's D call of TRBD2 is untestable without DNA. CDR3 length: 15 residues. CDR3 loop: CASRRSSGSVETQYF.

The chain combines TRBV5-1 with TRBJ2-7; TCRdb proposes TRBD1, but this gene call is untestable without DNA. CDR1 and CDR2 from the germline V gene are SGHRS and YFSETQ. The CDR3 has 15 residues. CDR3 sequence reads: CASSLAQGHSYEQYF. Filled out from reference TRBV5-1 and TRBJ2-7, the complete variable domain reads KAGVTQTPRYLIKTRGQQVTLSCSPISGHRSVSWYQQTPGQGLQFLFEYFSETQRNKGNFPGRFSGRQFSNSRSEMNVSTLELGDSALYLCASSLAQGHSYEQYFGPGTRLTVT.

This chain's CDR3 is CASSQEVDRGSEQYF. J is TRBJ2-7 and V is TRBV4-1; TCRdb reports TRBD1, a call that lacks DNA to check it against. Germline values: CDR1 MGHRA, CDR2 YSYEKL. CDR3 length equals 15 residues.

The V and J genes are TRBV4-1 and TRBJ2-2; no DNA is available, so the TRBD2 call from TCRdb remains unchecked. The CDR3 is 16 residues long. Germline assignment: CDR1 MGHRA and CDR2 YSYEKL. CDR3 protein: CASSQGAAGWTGELFF.

The chain recombines TRBV7-6 with TRBJ1-5; the D call of TRBD1 rests on TCRdb alone, since no DNA is present to check it. Germline V gives CDR1 SGHVS, CDR2 FNYEAQ. There are 18 residues in the CDR3. This chain's CDR3 is CASSVDREFIWGNQPQHF.

V is TRBV7-9 and J is TRBJ2-5; the D gene TCRdb calls, TRBD2, cannot be checked with no DNA. Germline assignment: CDR1 SEHNR and CDR2 FQNEAQ (reference sequence). The CDR3 extends over 20 amino acids. The CDR3 region is CASSLGFPSTSGREEETQYF.

The chain couples TRBV7-9 to TRBJ2-1; lacking DNA, the TRBD2 call made by TCRdb goes unchecked. The V gene's germline CDR1 is SEHNR and CDR2 FQNEAQ (reference sequence). The CDR3 sequence is 12 residues long. The CDR3 is CAWVAGSNEQFF.

The V gene is TRBV20-1, the J gene TRBJ2-1; TCRdb gives TRBD2 as the D gene, but with no DNA this cannot be confirmed. Per the germline V gene, CDR1 is DFQATT and CDR2 is SNEGSKA (reference sequence). This CDR3 has 15 residues. The CDR3 loop reads CSARPLASGIFEQFF.

The chain employs TRBV5-1 and TRBJ1-1; absent DNA, TCRdb's TRBD1 call cannot be checked. This CDR3 comprises 14 residues. Germline CDR1 reads SGHRS; CDR2 reads YFSETQ. The CDR3 sequence: CASSPGQNNTEAFF.

The V call is TRBV12-3 or TRBV12-4, the J call TRBJ2-7; TCRdb's assignment of TRBD2 cannot be checked, as there is no DNA. CDR3 length: 15 amino acids. The CDR3 loop reads CASSFSALLSYEQYF.

CDR3 loop: CASSLEGLDTQYF. V gene TRBV5-6 combines with J gene TRBJ2-3; absent DNA, TCRdb's TRBD1 call cannot be checked. The CDR3 is made up of 13 amino acids. Germline V gene data show CDR1 as SGHDT and CDR2 as YYEEEE.

J is TRBJ1-1 and V is TRBV6-5; the TCRdb D gene call, TRBD1, has no DNA to confirm it. Germline V gene data show CDR1 as MNHEY and CDR2 as SVGAGI. This CDR3 region has 13 residues. CDR3 sequence: CASSYLGGPKAFF.

The V and J genes are TRBV3-1 and TRBJ2-2; as DNA is missing, the TRBD1 call by TCRdb cannot be tested. Germline CDR1 and CDR2: LGHDT and YNNKEL (reference sequence). The CDR3 totals 14 residues. The CDR3 region is CASSSGGGTGELFF.

J is TRBJ1-1 and V is TRBV13; TCRdb lists TRBD1, though no DNA is available to test this call. This CDR3 is built from 14 residues. Looked up from germline, CDR1 is PRHDT and CDR2 is FYEKMQ (reference sequence). The CDR3: CASSMTGMNTEAFF. The full variable domain, with the rest looked up from reference TRBV13 and TRBJ1-1, is AAGVIQSPRHLIKEKRETATLKCYPIPRHDTVYWYQQGPGQDPQFLISFYEKMQSDKGSIPDRFSAQQFSDYHSELNMSSLELGDSALYFCASSMTGMNTEAFFGQGTRLTVV.

The rearrangement joins TRBV29-1 to TRBJ2-7; there is no DNA to check the TCRdb D call of TRBD1. The CDR3 consists of 13 residues. Germline V lookup: CDR1 SQVTM, CDR2 ANQGSEA. The CDR3 spells CSVEGGPGYEQYF.